The rows below give T cell receptor beta chains drawn from one sample of a study of cytomegalovirus exposure and HLA in healthy donors. Assay: immunoSEQ multiplex PCR; the TCRdb copy retains only in-frame clones and omits some. There are 150,000 to 200,000 clones in the sample; under 90% occur only once, and around 10% lies in the top ten. What was sequenced was PBMCs. The source of these receptors is a woman between 18 and 29 years old in good health and CMV-seropositive. CDR3s include the opening cysteine and the closing phenylalanine or tryptophan. Fields, in order: V gene, clone size, J gene, D gene, CDR3 DNA, CDR3 protein. D genes are given only for firm matches. The size field is filled for only some rows; it gives once, few, many or a size class.

>TRBV7-9|few|TRBJ2-7|NA
TGTGCCAGCAGCTTAGTGGTAGGGCTAGCTAGCTACGAGCAGTACTTC
CASSLVVGLASYEQYF
>TRBV4-1|once|TRBJ2-7|TRBD2
TGCGCCAGCAGCCAACCGACTAGCGGTTCCTACGAGCAGTACTTC
CASSQPTSGSYEQYF
>TRBV27|NA|TRBJ2-5|TRBD1
TGTGCCAGCAGTTCGACAGGGTGGGACCAAGAGACCCAGTACTTC
CASSSTGWDQETQYF
>TRBV7-9|NA|TRBJ2-3|NA
TGTGCCAGCAGCTTAGGACAGCGTACAGATACGCAGTATTTT
CASSLGQRTDTQYF
>TRBV4-3|NA|TRBJ2-7|TRBD2
TGCGCCAGCAGCCAAGTCTGGCTAGCGGGAGGTAAATCCTACGAGCAGTACTTC
CASSQVWLAGGKSYEQYF
>TRBV5-1|NA|TRBJ2-2|TRBD2
TGCGCCAGCAGCTTTTGGCTAGCGGGGAACACCGGGGAGCTGTTTTTT
CASSFWLAGNTGELFF
>TRBV7-9|once|TRBJ2-2|TRBD1
TGTGCCAGCAGCTGGACAAACCGGGACAGGGGTACCGGGGAGCTGTTTTTT
CASSWTNRDRGTGELFF
>TRBV6-1|NA|TRBJ1-1|TRBD1
TGTGCCAGCAGTTTGGACAGGGGGAACACTGAAGCTTTCTTT
CASSLDRGNTEAFF
>TRBV5-1|NA|TRBJ2-7|TRBD1
TGCGCCAGCAGCTTGCAAGGGACAGGGGTCCACGAGCAGTACTTC
CASSLQGTGVHEQYF
>TRBV18|NA|TRBJ1-3|NA
TGTGCCAGCTCACCGATATCCATTGCAGGGACTAAAACGGGAAACACCATATATTTT
CASSPISIAGTKTGNTIYF
>TRBV13|NA|TRBJ1-1|NA
TGTGCCAGCAGCTTAGTGACTCCGGGTGAAGCTTTCTTT
CASSLVTPGEAFF
>TRBV6-5|NA|TRBJ2-1|TRBD2
TGTGCCAGCAGTAACGGGGGGGATGAGCAGTTCTTC
CASSNGGDEQFF
>TRBV7-9|NA|TRBJ1-2|NA
TGTGCCAGCAGCTTTGGGGGGGCCGGCTATGGCTACACCTTC
CASSFGGAGYGYTF
>TRBV5-1|NA|TRBJ2-7|NA
TGCGCCAGCAGCTTGGCCGGGGCGGGGAGCTACGAGCAGTACTTC
CASSLAGAGSYEQYF
>TRBV18|NA|TRBJ1-4|NA
TGTGCCAGCTCACCCCCAGGGTCAACTAATGAAAAACTGTTTTTT
CASSPPGSTNEKLFF
>TRBV30|few|TRBJ2-7|TRBD2
TGTGCCTGGAGTCGCGGGACTACCTACGAGCAGTACTTC
CAWSRGTTYEQYF
>TRBV9|NA|TRBJ2-1|NA
TGTGCCAGCAGCGTGGGGCAGCTTAATGAGCAGTTCTTC
CASSVGQLNEQFF
>TRBV5-4|NA|TRBJ1-1|TRBD1
TGTGCCAGCAGCACCGACAGGGAAGTTGAAGCTTTCTTT
CASSTDREVEAFF
>TRBV5-6|NA|TRBJ2-7|NA
TGTGCCAGCAGCTATGGTTTAGTATCCGAGCAGTACTTC
CASSYGLVSEQYF
>TRBV30|NA|TRBJ2-1|NA
TGTGCCTGGAGTGTACAGCACAATGAGCAGTTCTTC
CAWSVQHNEQFF
>TRBV2|NA|TRBJ2-5|NA
TGTGCCAGCTACCAGGGTTGGGGCCAAGAGACCCAGTACTTC
CASYQGWGQETQYF
>TRBV2|NA|TRBJ1-1|NA
TGTGCCAGCAGTGAAGAAGAGCGAGCTTTCTTT
CASSEEERAFF
>TRBV5-6|few|TRBJ1-5|NA
TGTGCCAGCAGCCGAGGGATGGGTTTTCAGCCCCAGCATTTT
CASSRGMGFQPQHF
>TRBV7-9|NA|TRBJ1-3|NA
TGTGCCAGCAGCTCAACTGGAAACACCATATATTTT
CASSSTGNTIYF
>TRBV7-3|NA|TRBJ1-3|NA
TGTGCCAGCAGCTTAGGTCAGGTCGGAAACACCATATATTTT
CASSLGQVGNTIYF
>TRBV27|NA|TRBJ2-3|TRBD2
TGTGCCAGCAGTTTACGCGGGAGGGCCGCAGATACGCAGTATTTT
CASSLRGRAADTQYF
>TRBV5-4|NA|TRBJ2-7|NA
TGTGCCAGCAGCTTAGCTAGCGCAGTTTACGAGCAGTACTTC
CASSLASAVYEQYF
>TRBV6-1|NA|TRBJ1-2|TRBD1
TGTGCCAGCAGTGAAAGGGACAGGGGGGATGGCTACACCTTC
CASSERDRGDGYTF
>TRBV9|NA|TRBJ2-4|TRBD1
TGTGCCAGCAGCTCCCCGAGGACAGGGGAAAACATTCAGTACTTC
CASSSPRTGENIQYF
>TRBV7-3|NA|TRBJ2-5|TRBD1
TGTGCCAGCAGCACGGGGACAGGGGAAGAGACCCAGTACTTC
CASSTGTGEETQYF
>TRBV14|NA|TRBJ2-5|TRBD2
TGTGCCAGCAGCCAAGACACCGGGAGGGCCGAGACCCAGTACTTC
CASSQDTGRAETQYF
>TRBV5-1|NA|TRBJ2-5|NA
TGCGCCAGCAGCCCCGGGACTGGGAGGGAGACCCAGTACTTC
CASSPGTGRETQYF
>TRBV7-9|NA|TRBJ1-3|NA
TGTGCCAGCAGCTTAGGAGGCCAGGGGACCTTTTCTGGAAACACCATATATTTT
CASSLGGQGTFSGNTIYF
>TRBV4-3|NA|TRBJ2-1|TRBD1
TGCGCCAGCAGCTTTACCGGGACAGGGTTTCCCAATGAGCAGTTCTTC
CASSFTGTGFPNEQFF
>TRBV29-1|NA|TRBJ2-3|TRBD2
TGCAGCGTTGACTCAGCGGGAGGATCAAATACGCAGTATTTT
CSVDSAGGSNTQYF
>TRBV6-5|NA|TRBJ1-1|NA
TGTGCCAGCAGTTACACCCAGGGTGGGGCTGAAGCTTTCTTT
CASSYTQGGAEAFF
>TRBV27|few|TRBJ1-5|TRBD1
TGTGCCAGCAGTTTTGGGGGACAGGGCAATCAGCCCCAGCATTTT
CASSFGGQGNQPQHF
>TRBV27|NA|TRBJ2-7|NA
TGTGCCAGCAGTTCCCCTCGGAGCTACGAGCAGTACTTC
CASSSPRSYEQYF
>TRBV29-1|NA|TRBJ2-2|NA
TGCAGCGTTCTTACAGGGAACACCGGGGAGCTGTTTTTT
CSVLTGNTGELFF
>TRBV4-3|NA|TRBJ2-1|NA
TGCGCCAGCAGCCAAGAGTTGGGGACACCCTACAATGAGCAGTTCTTC
CASSQELGTPYNEQFF
>TRBV10-3|NA|TRBJ1-5|TRBD1
TGTGCCATCAGCCCACAGGGGGCGAATCAGCCCCAGCATTTT
CAISPQGANQPQHF
>TRBV2|NA|TRBJ1-2|NA
TGTGCCAGCAGTGAGGAGAGGTGGTCTGGCTACACCTTC
CASSEERWSGYTF
>TRBV7-2|NA|TRBJ2-1|TRBD2
TGTGCCAGCAGCTTAGGACTAGCGGGAGGTGGCTACAATGAGCAGTTCTTC
CASSLGLAGGGYNEQFF
>TRBV28|NA|TRBJ1-1|NA
TGTGCCAGCAGGGGAGAGAGGGTCAATAAAGGGGCTTTCTTT
CASRGERVNKGAFF
>TRBV7-9|NA|TRBJ1-4|NA
TGTGCCAGCAGTCCCCCTTCCGGGGGTGATGAAAAACTGTTTTTT
CASSPPSGGDEKLFF
>TRBV19|NA|TRBJ2-1|NA
TGTGCCAGTAGTAGTAGCGAGAATGAGCAGTTCTTC
CASSSSENEQFF
>TRBV27|once|TRBJ2-7|TRBD2
TGTGCCAGCAGTTTCGGCGGGGGGTCCTACGAGCAGTACTTC
CASSFGGGSYEQYF
>TRBV10-3|NA|TRBJ1-5|TRBD1
TGTGCCATCAGTGCCGGGACAGGGGGAAATCAGCCCCAGCATTTT
CAISAGTGGNQPQHF
>TRBV7-6|NA|TRBJ2-1|NA
TGTGCCAGCAGCTTGCTGGGCGGGAACAATGAGCAGTTCTTC
CASSLLGGNNEQFF